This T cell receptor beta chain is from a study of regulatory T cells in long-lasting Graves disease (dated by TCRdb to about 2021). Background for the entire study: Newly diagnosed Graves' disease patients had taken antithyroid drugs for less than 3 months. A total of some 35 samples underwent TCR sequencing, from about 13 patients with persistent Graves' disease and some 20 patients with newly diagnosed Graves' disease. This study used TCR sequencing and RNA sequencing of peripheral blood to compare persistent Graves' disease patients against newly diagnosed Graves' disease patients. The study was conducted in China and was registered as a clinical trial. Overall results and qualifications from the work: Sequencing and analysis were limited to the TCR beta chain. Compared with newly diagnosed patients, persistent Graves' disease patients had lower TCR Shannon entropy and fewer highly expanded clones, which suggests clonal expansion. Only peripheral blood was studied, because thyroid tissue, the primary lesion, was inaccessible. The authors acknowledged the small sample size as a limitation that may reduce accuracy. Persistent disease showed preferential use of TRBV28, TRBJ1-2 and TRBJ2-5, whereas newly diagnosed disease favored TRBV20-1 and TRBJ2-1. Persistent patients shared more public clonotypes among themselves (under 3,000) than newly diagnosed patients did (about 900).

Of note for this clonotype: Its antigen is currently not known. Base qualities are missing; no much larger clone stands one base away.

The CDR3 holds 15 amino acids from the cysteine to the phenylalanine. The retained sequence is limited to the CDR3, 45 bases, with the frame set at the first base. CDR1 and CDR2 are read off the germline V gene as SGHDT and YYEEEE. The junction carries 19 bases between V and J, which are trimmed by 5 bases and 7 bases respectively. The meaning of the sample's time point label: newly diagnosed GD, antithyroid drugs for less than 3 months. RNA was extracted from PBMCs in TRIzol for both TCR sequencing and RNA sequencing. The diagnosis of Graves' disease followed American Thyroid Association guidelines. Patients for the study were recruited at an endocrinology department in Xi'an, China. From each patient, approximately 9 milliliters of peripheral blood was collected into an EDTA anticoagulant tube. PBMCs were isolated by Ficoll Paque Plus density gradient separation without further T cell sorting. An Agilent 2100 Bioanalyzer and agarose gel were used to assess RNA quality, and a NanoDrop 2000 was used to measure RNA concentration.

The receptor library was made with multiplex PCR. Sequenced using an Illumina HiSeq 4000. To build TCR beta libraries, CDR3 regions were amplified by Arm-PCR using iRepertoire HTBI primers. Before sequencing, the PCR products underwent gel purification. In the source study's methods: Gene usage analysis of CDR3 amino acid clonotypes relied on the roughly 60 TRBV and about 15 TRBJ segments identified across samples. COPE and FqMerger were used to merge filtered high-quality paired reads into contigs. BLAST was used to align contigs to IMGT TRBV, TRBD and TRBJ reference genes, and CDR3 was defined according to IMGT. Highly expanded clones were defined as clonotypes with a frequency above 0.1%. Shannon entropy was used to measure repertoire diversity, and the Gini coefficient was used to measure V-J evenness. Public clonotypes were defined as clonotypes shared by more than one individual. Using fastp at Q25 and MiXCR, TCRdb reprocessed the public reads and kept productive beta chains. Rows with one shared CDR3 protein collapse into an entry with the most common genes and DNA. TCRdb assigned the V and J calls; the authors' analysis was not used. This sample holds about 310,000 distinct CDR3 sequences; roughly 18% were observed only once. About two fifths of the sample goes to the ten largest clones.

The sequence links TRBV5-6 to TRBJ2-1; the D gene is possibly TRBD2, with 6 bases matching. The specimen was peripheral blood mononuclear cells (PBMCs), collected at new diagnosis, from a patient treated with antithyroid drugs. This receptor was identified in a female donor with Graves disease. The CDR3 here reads CASSIGGLRVNEQFF. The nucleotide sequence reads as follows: TGTGCCAGCAGTATTGGGGGACTCCGCGTAAATGAGCAGTTCTTC. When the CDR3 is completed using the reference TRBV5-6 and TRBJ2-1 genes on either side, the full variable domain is DAGVTQSPTHLIKTRGQQVTLRCSPKSGHDTVSWYQQALGQGPQFIFQYYEEEERQRGNFPDRFSGHQFPNYSSELNVNALLLGDSALYLCASSIGGLRVNEQFFGPGTRLTVL.